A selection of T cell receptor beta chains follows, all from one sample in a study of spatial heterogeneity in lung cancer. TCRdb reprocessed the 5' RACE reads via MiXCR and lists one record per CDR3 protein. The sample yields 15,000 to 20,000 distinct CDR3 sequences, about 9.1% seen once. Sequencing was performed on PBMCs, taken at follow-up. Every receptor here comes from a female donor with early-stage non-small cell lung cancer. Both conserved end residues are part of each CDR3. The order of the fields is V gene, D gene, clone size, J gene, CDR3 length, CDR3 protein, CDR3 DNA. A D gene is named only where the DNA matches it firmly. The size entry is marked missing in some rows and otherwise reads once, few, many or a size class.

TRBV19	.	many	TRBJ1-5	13	CASSILGDQPQHF	TGTGCCAGTAGTATTCTGGGGGATCAGCCCCAGCATTTT
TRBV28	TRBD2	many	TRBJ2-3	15	CASSFGAGVGDTQYF	TGTGCCAGCAGTTTTGGGGCGGGAGTTGGAGATACGCAGTATTTT
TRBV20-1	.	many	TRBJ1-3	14	CSAHREGVGNTIYF	TGCAGTGCTCACAGGGAGGGGGTTGGAAACACCATATATTTT
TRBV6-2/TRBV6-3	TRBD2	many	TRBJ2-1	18	CASSYPGLAGGSYNEQFF	TGTGCCAGCAGTTACCCGGGACTAGCGGGGGGTTCCTACAATGAGCAGTTCTTC
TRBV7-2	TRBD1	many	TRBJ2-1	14	CASSSRTGGIEQFF	TGTGCCAGCAGCTCTCGGACAGGGGGCATTGAGCAGTTCTTC
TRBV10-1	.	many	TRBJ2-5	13	CASSDQGLGTQYF	TGCGCCAGCAGTGATCAGGGTCTAGGGACCCAGTACTTC
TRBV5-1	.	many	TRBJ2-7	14	CASSLAGFSYEQYF	TGCGCCAGCAGCTTGGCGGGTTTCTCCTACGAGCAGTACTTC
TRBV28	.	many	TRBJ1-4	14	CATSTPATNEKLFF	TGTGCCACCTCGACCCCAGCAACTAATGAAAAACTGTTTTTT
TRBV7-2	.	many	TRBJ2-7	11	CASSFSREQYF	TGTGCCAGCAGCTTTAGTCGGGAGCAGTACTTC
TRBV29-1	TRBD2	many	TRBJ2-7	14	CSVEGLAGADEQYF	TGCAGCGTTGAGGGACTAGCGGGAGCCGACGAGCAGTACTTC
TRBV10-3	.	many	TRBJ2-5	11	CATSGQQAQYF	TGTGCCACCAGCGGACAGCAGGCCCAGTACTTC
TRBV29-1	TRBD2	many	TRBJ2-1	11	CSVGEGYEQFF	TGCAGCGTTGGGGAGGGCTATGAGCAGTTCTTC
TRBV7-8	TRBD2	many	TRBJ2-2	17	CASSLGQRGANTGELFF	TGTGCCAGCAGCTTAGGGCAGCGGGGGGCAAACACCGGGGAGCTGTTTTTT
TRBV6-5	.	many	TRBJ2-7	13	CASSPGTSSEQYF	TGTGCCAGCAGTCCCGGGACATCCTCCGAGCAGTACTTC
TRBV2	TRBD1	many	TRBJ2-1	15	CASAIRDREHNEQFF	TGTGCCAGCGCTATACGGGACAGGGAGCACAATGAGCAGTTCTTC
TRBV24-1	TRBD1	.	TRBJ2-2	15	CATQKQGVGTGELFF	TGTGCCACCCAGAAACAGGGGGTCGGCACCGGGGAGCTGTTTTTT
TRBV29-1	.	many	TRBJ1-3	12	CSGAMPGNTIYF	TGCAGCGGGGCCATGCCTGGAAACACCATATATTTT